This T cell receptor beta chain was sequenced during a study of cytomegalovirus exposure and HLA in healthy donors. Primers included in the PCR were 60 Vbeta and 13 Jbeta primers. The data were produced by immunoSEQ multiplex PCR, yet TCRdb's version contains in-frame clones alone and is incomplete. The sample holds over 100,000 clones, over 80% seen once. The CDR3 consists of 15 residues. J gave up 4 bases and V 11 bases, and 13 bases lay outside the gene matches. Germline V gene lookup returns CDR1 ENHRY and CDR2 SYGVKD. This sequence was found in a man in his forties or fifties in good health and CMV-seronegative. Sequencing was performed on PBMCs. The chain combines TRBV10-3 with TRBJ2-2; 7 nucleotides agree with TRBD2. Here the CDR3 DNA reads TGTGCCGTCGGTGGTCGGGAGGTTCTCACCGGGGAGCTGTTTTTT. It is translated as CAVGGREVLTGELFF.